The 32 T cell receptor beta chains below come from one sample, sequenced in a study of shared clonotypes between healthy human individuals. Sequencing used immunoSEQ multiplex PCR; TCRdb keeps in-frame clones, though not all of them. The sample lists about 490,000 clones; roughly four fifths were seen once. Sequencing used PBMCs. The receptors originated from a middle-aged woman in good health. Some clones in this sample may be carry-over from other donors' samples.

The CDR3, as DNA: TGTGCCAGCAGCTTAGGACACGTGCCTTCTGCTGAAGCTTTCTTT. Amino acid sequence: CASSLGHVPSAEAFF. The rearrangement joins TRBV11-3 to TRBJ1-1, with D hard to call. The length of the CDR3 is 15 residues. The germline gives CDR1 SGHNT, CDR2 YENEEA. The V gene lost 1 base and the J gene lost 6 bases, with 15 bases spanning the gap.

The V gene is TRBV7-3, the J gene TRBJ2-2; TRBD2 aligns across 11 bases. Unmatched junction bases numbered 8, after V lost 6 bases and J lost 5 bases. Per the germline V gene, CDR1 is SGHTA and CDR2 is FQGTGA. The CDR3 consists of 16 residues. The CDR3 spells CASRATSGRGTGELFF. In nucleotides, the CDR3 is TGTGCCAGCAGGGCCACTAGCGGGAGAGGAACCGGGGAGCTGTTTTTT.

The table lists this clone with a few counts. V and J are TRBV5-1 and TRBJ1-2; unclear D gene. Trimming took 0 bases from V and 6 from J, leaving 6 bases between them. The CDR3 extends over 12 amino acids. CDR1 is SGHRS, CDR2 YFSETQ, per germline. The CDR3 DNA is TGCGCCAGCAGCTTGGATATAGATGGCTACACCTTC. Translated, it gives CASSLDIDGYTF.

V gene TRBV28 combines with J gene TRBJ2-7; D may be TRBD2 (5 bases). Trimming shortened V by 1 base and J by 7 bases, and 14 bases separated the two germline ends. The CDR3 runs to 14 residues. The germline V gene encodes CDR1 MDHEN and CDR2 SYDVKM. This CDR3 is CASSLSGTSGEQYF. The CDR3, as DNA: TGTGCCAGCAGTTTATCTGGAACTTCGGGAGAGCAGTACTTC.

This clone was counted only a few times. The chain recombines TRBV19 with TRBJ2-3, with D possibly called TRBD1 or TRBD2 (5 bases each). The CDR3 totals 17 residues. Germline values: CDR1 LNHDA, CDR2 SQIVND (reference sequence). V dropped 0 bases and J dropped 4 bases, with 17 bases sitting between them. CDR3 loop: CASSIDRGGKVPDTQYF. DNA of the CDR3: TGTGCCAGTAGTATAGATCGGGGCGGCAAGGTCCCAGATACGCAGTATTTT.

The sample holds one count of this clone. The CDR3 region is CASSPGGPNMNTEAFF. CDR3 DNA sequence: TGTGCCAGCAGTCCCGGCGGGCCTAACATGAACACTGAAGCTTTCTTT. The gene calls are TRBV7-8 and TRBJ1-1; no clear D gene. The germline V gene has CDR1 SGHVS and CDR2 FQNEAQ. Trimming removed 6 bases from V and 0 bases from J, with 17 bases in between. The CDR3 runs 16 residues.

This clone was detected many times. This CDR3 reads CASSQIRGKLFF. The CDR3 DNA follows: TGTGCCAGCAGCCAGATTAGGGGAAAACTGTTTTTT. This chain connects TRBV28 to TRBJ1-4; D is possibly TRBD1 (5 bases). This CDR3 comprises 12 residues. V lost 6 bases to trimming and J lost 10 bases, with 12 bases between them. Germline loops: CDR1 MDHEN, CDR2 SYDVKM.

As to this clone: A far larger clone is one base from this, pointing to a likely read error. Other DNA sequences of this sample code for an identical CDR3. The chain joins TRBV28 to TRBJ2-3; D uncertain. This CDR3 has 15 residues. CDR1 and CDR2 (germline): MDHEN, SYDVKM. The CDR3, as DNA: TGCGCCAGCTCTTCGGCTAGTTTCGAGACAGATACGCAGTATTTT. Translation gives CASSSASFETDTQYF.

The V call is TRBV6-6, the J call TRBJ1-1, with TRBD1 matching over 9 bases. CDR3 length: 14 residues. The germline V gene has CDR1 MNHNY and CDR2 SVGAGI (reference sequence). Germline trimming cut 4 bases from V and 7 bases from J; bases unmatched to any gene: 7. CDR3 nucleotide sequence: TGTGCCAGCAGTTCTCGCCGGGACAGGGTTGAAGCTTTCTTT. Its protein product is CASSSRRDRVEAFF.

As regards this clone: One junction end does not reproduce the germline sequence, and a read error may be involved. The chain links TRBV27 to TRBJ1-2, with D unclear. CDR1 and CDR2 from the germline V gene are MNHEY and SMNVEV (reference sequence). The CDR3 extends over 13 amino acids. The CDR3 loop is CASSFSISYRYTF. The CDR3 DNA sequence: TGTGCCAGCAGTTTCTCTATCTCCTATCGCTACACCTTC.

In this sample, this clone turned up a few times. This chain joins TRBV28 and TRBJ1-5, with TRBD1 as a possible D gene (6 bases). This CDR3 has 14 residues. The V and J ends lost 7 bases and 4 bases respectively, with 14 bases between them. From germline, CDR1 is MDHEN and CDR2 SYDVKM. The CDR3 spells CASNPQGLNQPQHF. CDR3 DNA sequence: TGTGCCAGCAACCCCCAGGGGCTTAATCAGCCCCAGCATTTT.

In its sample, this clone was seen many times. The chain joins TRBV29-1 to TRBJ1-1; D is undetermined. Trimming took 1 base from V and 6 from J, leaving 3 bases between them. This CDR3 is built from 10 residues. Germline loops: CDR1 SQVTM, CDR2 ANQGSEA. The DNA of the CDR3 is TGCAGCGTTGAAGGGGCTGAAGCTTTCTTT. Translation: CSVEGAEAFF.

V and J are TRBV7-9 and TRBJ1-1; D perhaps matches TRBD1 (6 bases). The germline V gene has CDR1 SEHNR and CDR2 FQNEAQ (reference sequence). The CDR3 runs to 16 residues. Trimming removed 2 bases from V and 4 bases from J, with 17 bases in between. In nucleotides, the CDR3 is TGTGCCAGCAGCTTACGCCCAGGGGCCGGGGGCACTGAAGCTTTCTTT. This encodes CASSLRPGAGGTEAFF.

This rearrangement joins TRBV15 to TRBJ1-4; D not resolved. The CDR3 covers 15 residues. With 0 bases removed from V and 5 bases from J, the gap between germline ends came to 10 bases. Per the germline V gene, CDR1 is LNHNV and CDR2 is YYDKDF (reference sequence). In DNA form, the CDR3 reads TGTGCCACCAGCAGAGATCGGATGGAGAATGAAAAACTGTTTTTT. Its translation: CATSRDRMENEKLFF.

A few counts support this clone. V and J are TRBV30 and TRBJ1-2, with no clear D. Trimming removed 3 bases from V and 5 bases from J, with 7 bases in between. There are 11 residues in the CDR3. CDR1 is GTSNPN, CDR2 SVGIG, per germline (reference sequence). DNA for the CDR3: TGTGCCTGGAGCGTTTTATATGGCTACACCTTC. It yields the protein CAWSVLYGYTF.

The J gene is TRBJ2-7, the V gene TRBV28, with D unclear. V lost 6 bases and J lost 0, with 12 bases in between. Germline lookup yields CDR1 MDHEN and CDR2 SYDVKM. The CDR3 is 14 residues long. DNA for the CDR3: TGTGCCAGCAGACCCCGCCCGGGCTCCTACGAGCAGTACTTC. Protein product: CASRPRPGSYEQYF. The full variable domain, rest sourced from reference TRBV28 and TRBJ2-7, is DVKVTQSSRYLVKRTGEKVFLECVQDMDHENMFWYRQDPGLGLRLIYFSYDVKMKEKGDIPEGYSVSREKKERFSLILESASTNQTSMYLCASRPRPGSYEQYFGPGTRLTVT.

The chain employs TRBV6-6 and TRBJ1-2; unclear D gene. The CDR3 extends over 11 amino acids. Trimming shortened V by 6 bases and J by 3 bases, and 5 bases separated the two germline ends. The germline gives CDR1 MNHNY, CDR2 SVGAGI (reference sequence). This chain's CDR3 is CASRKDYGYTF. CDR3 nucleotides: TGTGCCAGCAGGAAGGACTATGGCTACACCTTC.

The rearrangement joins TRBV21-1 to TRBJ2-7; whether TRBD1, the table's D call, matches the DNA was not checked. TRBV21-1 is recorded as a pseudogene. CDR3 size: 14 residues. The CDR3 coding sequence is TGTGCCAGCAGCAAAGGGGGGACAGCCTACGAGCAGTACTTC. Translating gives CASSKGGTAYEQYF.

This clone was detected only once. CDR3 coding DNA: TGTGCCAGCAGCTTAGCCGTGGGGGGCTCTCAAGAGACCCAGTACTTC. This codes for CASSLAVGGSQETQYF. The chain recombines TRBV5-5 with TRBJ2-5, with D tentatively TRBD1 or TRBD2 (6 bases each). V gave up 2 bases and J gave up 2 bases, with 16 bases separating them. This CDR3 is 16 amino acids long. The germline V gene has CDR1 SGHKS and CDR2 YYEKEE (reference sequence).

This sequence joins TRBV5-4 and TRBJ2-5, with TRBD2 matching over 10 bases. V shed 3 bases, J shed 2 bases, and the junction held 4 bases outside the gene matches. Germline V gives CDR1 SGHNT, CDR2 YYREEE (reference sequence). The CDR3 spans 15 residues. The CDR3 loop reads CASSYGTSAQETQYF. In DNA form, the CDR3 reads TGTGCCAGCAGCTACGGGACTAGCGCACAAGAGACCCAGTACTTC.

This chain uses TRBV19 with TRBJ2-7, with D possibly called TRBD1 or TRBD2 (5 bases each). V dropped 2 bases and J dropped 4 bases, with 15 bases sitting between them. Germline CDR1 reads LNHDA; CDR2 reads SQIVND (reference sequence). This CDR3 has 15 residues. The CDR3 here is CASSISLWGRYEQYF. DNA for the CDR3: TGTGCCAGTAGTATAAGTCTTTGGGGACGGTACGAGCAGTACTTC.

Points on this clone: A much larger clone is a single base away; this may be a read error. The rearrangement links TRBV6-6 to TRBJ1-1; D perhaps matches TRBD1 (5 bases). The CDR3 totals 13 residues. CDR1 MNHNY and CDR2 SVGAGI come from the germline V gene (reference sequence). The V end lost 2 bases, the J end lost 1 base, and 5 bases lay between the germline ends. The CDR3 sequence is CASSYGGNTEAFF. In nucleotides, the CDR3 is TGTGCCAGCAGTTACGGGGGGAACACTGAAGCTTTCTTT.

The rearrangement uses TRBV4-1 and TRBJ2-1; TRBD1 is a possible D gene (5 bases). The CDR3 runs 17 residues. Trimming shortened V by 2 bases and J by 6 bases, and 20 bases separated the two germline ends. The germline CDR1 and CDR2 sequences are MGHRA and YSYEKL. The CDR3 sequence: CASSQRKAGIFFNEQFF. Here the CDR3 DNA reads TGCGCCAGCAGCCAAAGAAAGGCAGGGATCTTCTTCAATGAGCAGTTCTTC.

This chain links TRBV7-9 with TRBJ2-1, with 12 bases identical to TRBD2. The CDR3 has 17 amino acids. Germline CDR1 reads SEHNR; CDR2 reads FQNEAQ (reference sequence). J was trimmed by 9 bases and V by 7 bases; bases with no gene match: 16. The CDR3, as DNA: TGTGCCAGCATCCCCCAGGGCCTGACTAGCGGGAGTAGTGAGCAGTTCTTC. Its protein product is CASIPQGLTSGSSEQFF. Together with reference TRBV7-9 and TRBJ2-1, the CDR3 gives the full variable domain: DTGVSQNPRHKITKRGQNVTFRCDPISEHNRLYWYRQTLGQGPEFLTYFQNEAQLEKSRLLSDRFSAERPKGSFSTLEIQRTEQGDSAMYLCASIPQGLTSGSSEQFFGPGTRLTVL.

This clone has a handful of counts. The V gene is TRBV10-1, the J gene TRBJ2-7; 9 nucleotides line up with TRBD1. Germline CDR1 WNHNN, CDR2 SYGVQD (reference sequence). V trimming: 0 bases; J trimming: 5 bases; junction bases outside the gene matches: 8. The CDR3 is 16 amino acids. CDR3 nucleotide sequence: TGCGCCAGCAGTGAGTCCACAGGGGGCGGCTTTGACGAGCAGTACTTC. This encodes CASSESTGGGFDEQYF.

The genes are TRBV7-2 and TRBJ2-5, with 13 bases that match TRBD2. Germline V gene lookup returns CDR1 SGHTA and CDR2 FQGNSA. V was clipped by 5 bases and J by 5 bases; unmatched bases: 5. The CDR3 sequence is 15 residues long. The CDR3 region has the DNA TGTGCCAGCAGCCCGACTAGCGGGAGGTCTGAGACCCAGTACTTC. It codes for CASSPTSGRSETQYF.

V usage is TRBV20-1 and J usage is TRBJ1-2; D possibly corresponds to TRBD1 (5 bases). Trimming removed 6 bases from V and 12 bases from J, with 11 bases in between. The germline gives CDR1 DFQATT, CDR2 SNEGSKA (reference sequence). This CDR3 has 9 amino acids. CDR3 nucleotides: TGCAGTGCGGGGGTTCGGAACACCTTC. Translating gives CSAGVRNTF.

DNA of the CDR3: TGTGCCTGGAGTTCCGTTGAAATAGGAAACACCATATATTTT. It specifies CAWSSVEIGNTIYF. The chain carries TRBV30 and TRBJ1-3; D remains unclear. The CDR3 is 14 residues long. V lost 2 bases, J lost 4 bases, and 12 bases lay in between. Germline V gene sequence: CDR1 GTSNPN, CDR2 SVGIG (reference sequence).

V usage is TRBV29-1 and J usage is TRBJ2-3; 9 nucleotides line up with TRBD1. Looked up from germline, CDR1 is SQVTM and CDR2 is ANQGSEA. J gave up 1 base and V 5 bases, and 4 bases lay outside the gene matches. This CDR3 comprises 14 residues. Here the CDR3 DNA reads TGCAGCGTTTTGGGACAGGGTGGCACAGATACGCAGTATTTT. Translation gives CSVLGQGGTDTQYF.

The chain uses TRBV10-3 and TRBJ1-5; a weak D match, TRBD1 (5 bases). Looked up from germline, CDR1 is ENHRY and CDR2 is SYGVKD. The CDR3 covers 15 residues. Trimming took off 4 bases at V and 2 bases at J, with 12 bases between the two ends. Written as DNA, the CDR3 is TGTGCCATCAGTGTGGGGGGGATCGGCAATCAGCCCCAGCATTTT. Translating gives CAISVGGIGNQPQHF.

The CDR3 sequence: CASTHRAREPQHF. The CDR3, as DNA: TGTGCCAGCACCCACAGGGCGAGGGAGCCCCAGCATTTT. The chain is built from TRBV4-2 and TRBJ1-5, with D maybe TRBD1 (6 bases). The CDR3 runs 13 residues. V was cut by 7 bases and J by 8 bases, with 15 bases left in between. Germline CDR1 reads LGHNA; CDR2 reads YNFKEQ.

In this sample, this clone turned up a few times. The rearrangement links TRBV6-6 to TRBJ2-1; TRBD2 matches at 7 bases. Germline loops: CDR1 MNHNY, CDR2 SVGAGI (reference sequence). The CDR3 contains 11 residues. Trimming cost V 6 bases and J 10 bases; bases outside gene matches: 3. CDR3 nucleotides: TGTGCCAGCAGGGGGGGGGTGGAGCAGTTCTTC. Its protein product is CASRGGVEQFF.